This entry lists 19 T cell receptor beta chains sequenced from one sample in a study of Ad26.COV2.S vaccination and SARS-CoV-2 variants. Noted treatment: about 20 received Ad26.COV2.S at low or high dose, single or two shots; about 5 received placebo; per-sample allocation not given. All samples were drawn on day 63, counting from the first vaccine or placebo injection. Sequencing was performed with immunoSEQ multiplex PCR; in TCRdb, only in-frame clones are kept and a portion is missing. The sample includes fewer than 400,000 clones, 75% to 90% seen only once; the top ten take approximately 3.7%. The sample in question was peripheral blood, obtained in a trial of Ad26.COV2.S vaccine versus placebo. These receptors came from a person aged 18 to 65 who received the Ad26.COV2.S COVID-19 vaccine or a placebo.

This clone came up a few times. The chain links TRBV25-1 to TRBJ1-1; weak D call: TRBD1 (6 bases). The CDR3 covers 12 residues. With 5 bases removed from V and 11 bases from J, the gap between germline ends came to 15 bases. Germline V gene lookup returns CDR1 MGHDK and CDR2 SYGVNS. The CDR3 DNA reads as TGTGCCAGCAGTAAAGGGGGTGCAGGTGCTTTCTTT. This sequence encodes CASSKGGAGAFF.

The V and J genes are TRBV7-2 and TRBJ2-7; TRBD1 aligns across 10 bases. The CDR3 spans 17 residues. The V gene's germline CDR1 is SGHTA and CDR2 FQGNSA. J gave up 2 bases and V 1 base, and 8 bases lay outside the gene matches. This CDR3 reads CASSLVHAGTGAYEQYF. The CDR3 nucleotides are TGTGCCAGCAGCTTAGTTCACGCCGGGACAGGGGCCTACGAGCAGTACTTC.

The genes are TRBV5-1 and TRBJ2-2, with a tentative D call TRBD2 (6 bases). Germline V gene data show CDR1 as SGHRS and CDR2 as YFSETQ. This CDR3 is 16 amino acids long. V lost 4 bases and J 5 bases, leaving 18 bases between the germline ends. Here the CDR3 DNA reads TGCGCCAGCAGCCTCCTGACTAGTTCGGGAACCGGGGAGCTGTTTTTT. Amino acid sequence: CASSLLTSSGTGELFF.

V gene TRBV5-4 combines with J gene TRBJ2-7; D not certain. Trimming pared 2 bases from V and 3 bases from J, leaving 6 bases between. This CDR3 is 12 amino acids long. From germline, CDR1 is SGHNT and CDR2 YYREEE (reference sequence). As DNA, the CDR3 is TGTGCCAGCAGCTTCCAGAGCTACGAGCAGTACTTC. This translates into CASSFQSYEQYF. Supplemented by reference TRBV5-4 and TRBJ2-7, the full variable domain reads ETGVTQSPTHLIKTRGQQVTLRCSSQSGHNTVSWYQQALGQGPQFIFQYYREEENGRGNFPPRFSGLQFPNYSSELNVNALELDDSALYLCASSFQSYEQYFGPGTRLTVT.

This clone was found many times. The V call is TRBV25-1, the J call TRBJ2-7; D is uncertain. Trimming took off 3 bases at V and 5 bases at J, with 17 bases between the two ends. The CDR3 runs to 15 residues. The germline CDR1 and CDR2 sequences are MGHDK and SYGVNS. The CDR3 sequence: CASSDIQRTTNEQYF. CDR3 bases: TGTGCCAGCAGTGATATACAGCGTACCACTAACGAGCAGTACTTC.

This chain links TRBV11-2 with TRBJ2-3; 11 bases agree with TRBD2. Germline-derived CDR1 and CDR2 are SGHAT and FQNNGV. The V gene end was trimmed by 5 bases and the J gene end by 0 bases; junction bases not matched to a gene: 10. This CDR3 is built from 18 residues. Here the CDR3 DNA reads TGTGCCAGCAGCCATACTAGCGGGGGTTCCCGGAGCACAGATACGCAGTATTTT. It yields the protein CASSHTSGGSRSTDTQYF.

The chain combines TRBV7-9 with TRBJ1-4, with 9 bases that match TRBD1. Germline V gives CDR1 SEHNR, CDR2 FQNEAQ (reference sequence). The CDR3 contains 16 residues. The junction had 7 bases not matched to a gene; V was cut back by 2 bases and J by 6 bases. DNA for the CDR3: TGTGCCAGCAGCTTAACCTTTAGGACAGGGGATGAAAAACTGTTTTTT. This sequence encodes CASSLTFRTGDEKLFF.

This clone was detected a few times. V gene TRBV19 combines with J gene TRBJ1-5, with D possibly being TRBD1 (6 bases). Trimming removed 6 bases from V and 11 bases from J, with 20 bases in between. CDR1 and CDR2 (germline): LNHDA, SQIVND (reference sequence). The CDR3 loop spans 14 amino acids. CDR3: CASRDSSSQSAQHF. CDR3 in DNA: TGTGCCAGTAGGGACAGCTCATCGCAATCAGCCCAGCATTTT. Looking up the rest from reference TRBV19 and TRBJ1-5 gives the full variable domain: DGGITQSPKYLFRKEGQNVTLSCEQNLNHDAMYWYRQDPGQGLRLIYYSQIVNDFQKGDIAEGYSVSREKKESFPLTVTSAQKNPTAFYLCASRDSSSQSAQHFGDGTRLSIL.

This chain uses TRBV11-2 with TRBJ2-1, with 7 bases matching TRBD1. Germline loops: CDR1 SGHAT, CDR2 FQNNGV. The CDR3 is 15 amino acids. Trimming removed 3 bases from V and 0 bases from J; junction bases left unmatched: 2. CDR3 nucleotides: TGTGCCAGCAGCTTCGGGACAGCCTCCTACAATGAGCAGTTCTTC. Residues: CASSFGTASYNEQFF.

This rearrangement joins TRBV6-5 to TRBJ2-3, with D perhaps matching TRBD1 (5 bases). V was cut by 4 bases and J by 3 bases, with 8 bases left in between. The length of the CDR3 is 13 residues. Germline lookup yields CDR1 MNHEY and CDR2 SVGAGI. In DNA form, the CDR3 reads TGTGCCAGCAGTTTGCAGGGAACAGATACGCAGTATTTT. Translation gives CASSLQGTDTQYF.

The chain recombines TRBV18 with TRBJ1-5; 10 nucleotides align to TRBD1. With V trimmed by 6 bases and J by 2 bases, 4 bases remained unmatched. CDR1 and CDR2 from the germline V gene are KGHSH and LQKENI. CDR3 length equals 15 residues. The CDR3 protein is CASSHDRGRNQPQHF. CDR3 nucleotide sequence: TGTGCCAGCTCCCACGACAGGGGGCGCAATCAGCCCCAGCATTTT.

The gene calls are TRBV11-2 and TRBJ2-7, with a weak D call TRBD2 (6 bases). V lost 6 bases and J 3 bases, leaving 15 bases between the germline ends. The CDR3 is made up of 14 amino acids. Germline V gene data show CDR1 as SGHAT and CDR2 as FQNNGV. The CDR3 region is CASREGARSYEQYF. The CDR3 DNA sequence: TGTGCCAGCAGGGAGGGAGCAAGAAGCTACGAGCAGTACTTC. Full variable domain (remainder filled in from reference TRBV11-2 and TRBJ2-7): EAGVAQSPRYKIIEKRQSVAFWCNPISGHATLYWYQQILGQGPKLLIQFQNNGVVDDSQLPKDRFSAERLKGVDSTLKIQPAKLEDSAVYLCASREGARSYEQYFGPGTRLTVT.

V gene TRBV6-2 or TRBV6-3 combines with J gene TRBJ1-5, with D possibly TRBD1 on 6 matching bases. Trimming left V 2 bases short and J 0 bases short, with 26 bases between. Germline assignment: CDR1 MNHEY and CDR2 SVGEGT. This CDR3 comprises 21 residues. CDR3 loop: CASSYHANYGQRPYSNQPQHF. For the CDR3, the DNA is TGTGCCAGCAGTTACCACGCTAATTACGGACAGAGACCATATAGCAATCAGCCCCAGCATTTT.

V usage is TRBV2 and J usage is TRBJ2-1; D gene unclear. Per the germline V gene, CDR1 is SNHLY and CDR2 is FYNNEI. The CDR3 spans 11 residues. Trimming cost V 4 bases and J 13 bases, with 11 bases left between them. The CDR3 loop reads CASSVETVQFF. The DNA of the CDR3 is TGTGCCAGCAGTGTAGAAACGGTACAGTTCTTC.

Comments on this clone: Other DNA sequences in this specimen translate into the identical CDR3. This chain joins TRBV20-1 and TRBJ1-1; no definite D call. Germline V gene sequence: CDR1 DFQATT, CDR2 SNEGSKA (reference sequence). Deletions cut 3 bases from V and 0 bases from J, with 8 bases between. The CDR3 is made up of 13 amino acids. Here the CDR3 DNA reads TGCAGTGCTAGTTCTGGTGTGAACACTGAAGCTTTCTTT. The encoded protein is CSASSGVNTEAFF.

The chain links TRBV27 to TRBJ2-1; D possibly matches TRBD1 or TRBD2 (5 bases each). V was trimmed by 0 bases and J by 2 bases, leaving 8 bases between them. Per the germline V gene, CDR1 is MNHEY and CDR2 is SMNVEV (reference sequence). The CDR3 is 15 residues long. CDR3 in amino acids: CASSLSGDPYNEQFF. CDR3 nucleotides: TGTGCCAGCAGTTTATCGGGGGACCCCTACAATGAGCAGTTCTTC.

The rearrangement uses TRBV3-1 (or the pseudogene TRBV3-2) and TRBJ1-1, with D perhaps matching TRBD1 (5 bases). The V end lost 4 bases, the J end lost 8 bases, and 14 bases lay between the germline ends. Per the germline V gene, CDR1 is LGHDT and CDR2 is YNNKEL (reference sequence). The CDR3 has 13 residues. The CDR3 DNA follows: TGTGCCAGCAGCCGTGGAGGACACGCGGAAGCTTTCTTT. Encoded protein: CASSRGGHAEAFF.

This clone appeared once. The V and J genes are TRBV6-2 or TRBV6-3 and TRBJ1-1; TRBD1 aligns across 10 bases. The CDR3 is 16 amino acids. V dropped 6 bases and J dropped 1; count of bases not matched to a gene: 8. Per germline, CDR1 MNHEY and CDR2 SVGEGT. The CDR3 region is CASSSGTGAGNTEAFF. CDR3 nucleotides: TGTGCCAGCAGCTCCGGGACAGGGGCCGGGAACACTGAAGCTTTCTTT.

The CDR3 spells CASSQGQYTDTQYF. CDR3 coding DNA: TGCGCCAGCAGCCAAGGGCAGTACACAGATACGCAGTATTTT. The chain is built from TRBV4-3 and TRBJ2-3; D gene uncertain. This CDR3 is 14 amino acids long. Germline-derived CDR1 and CDR2 are LGHNA and YSLEER. The V end was cut by 1 base, the J end by 2 bases, with 7 bases between.